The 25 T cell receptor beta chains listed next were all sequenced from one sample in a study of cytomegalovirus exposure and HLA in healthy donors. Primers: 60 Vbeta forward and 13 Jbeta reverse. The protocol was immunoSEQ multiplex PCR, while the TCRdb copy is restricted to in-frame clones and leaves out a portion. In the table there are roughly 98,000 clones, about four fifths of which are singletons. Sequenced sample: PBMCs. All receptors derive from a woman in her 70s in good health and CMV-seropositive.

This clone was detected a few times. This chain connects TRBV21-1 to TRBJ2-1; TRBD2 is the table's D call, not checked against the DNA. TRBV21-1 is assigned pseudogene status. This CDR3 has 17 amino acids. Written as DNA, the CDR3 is TGTGCCAGCAGCAAAGCGCTTGAGCGGGGGAGGTACAATGAGCAGTTCTTC. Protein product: CASSKALERGRYNEQFF.

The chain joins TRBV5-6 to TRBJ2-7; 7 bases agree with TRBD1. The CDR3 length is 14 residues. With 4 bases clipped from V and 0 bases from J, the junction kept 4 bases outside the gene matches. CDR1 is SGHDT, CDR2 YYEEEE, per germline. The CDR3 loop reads CASSITGASYEQYF. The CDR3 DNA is TGTGCCAGCAGCATTACAGGGGCCTCCTACGAGCAGTACTTC. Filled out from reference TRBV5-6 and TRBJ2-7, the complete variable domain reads DAGVTQSPTHLIKTRGQQVTLRCSPKSGHDTVSWYQQALGQGPQFIFQYYEEEERQRGNFPDRFSGHQFPNYSSELNVNALLLGDSALYLCASSITGASYEQYFGPGTRLTVT.

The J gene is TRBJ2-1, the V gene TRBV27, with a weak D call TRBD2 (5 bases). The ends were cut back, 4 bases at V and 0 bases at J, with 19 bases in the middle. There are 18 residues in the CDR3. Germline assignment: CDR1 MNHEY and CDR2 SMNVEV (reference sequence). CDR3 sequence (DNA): TGTGCCAGCAGTTCATATACGTCCCCGGGAAGCTCCTACAATGAGCAGTTCTTC. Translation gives CASSSYTSPGSSYNEQFF.

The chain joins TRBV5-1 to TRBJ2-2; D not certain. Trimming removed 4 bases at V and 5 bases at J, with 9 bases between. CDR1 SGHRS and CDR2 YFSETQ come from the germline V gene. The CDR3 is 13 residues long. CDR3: CASSTFRTGELFF. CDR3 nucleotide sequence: TGCGCCAGCAGCACTTTCCGGACCGGGGAGCTGTTTTTT.

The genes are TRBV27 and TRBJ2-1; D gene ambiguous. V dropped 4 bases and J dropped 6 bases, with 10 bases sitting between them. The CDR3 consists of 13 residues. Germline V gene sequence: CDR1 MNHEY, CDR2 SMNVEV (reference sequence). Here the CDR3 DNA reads TGTGCCAGCAGTTCCCTATATGTCAATGAGCAGTTCTTC. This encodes CASSSLYVNEQFF.

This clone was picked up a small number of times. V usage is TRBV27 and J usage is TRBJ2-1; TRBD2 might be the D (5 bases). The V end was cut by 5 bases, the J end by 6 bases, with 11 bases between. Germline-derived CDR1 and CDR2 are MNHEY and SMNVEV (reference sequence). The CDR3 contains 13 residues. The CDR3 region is CASSPRLTNEQFF. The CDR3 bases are TGTGCCAGCAGTCCCCGACTAACCAATGAGCAGTTCTTC.

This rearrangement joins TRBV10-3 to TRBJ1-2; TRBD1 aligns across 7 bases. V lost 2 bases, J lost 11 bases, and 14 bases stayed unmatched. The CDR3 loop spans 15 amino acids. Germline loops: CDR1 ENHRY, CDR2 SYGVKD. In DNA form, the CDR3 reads TGTGCCATCAGTGAGAGACAGGGCACTCCTAAGGGGTACACCTTC. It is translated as CAISERQGTPKGYTF.

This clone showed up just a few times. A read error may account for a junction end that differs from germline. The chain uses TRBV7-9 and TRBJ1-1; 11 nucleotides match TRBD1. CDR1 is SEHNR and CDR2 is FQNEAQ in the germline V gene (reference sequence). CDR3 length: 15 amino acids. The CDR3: CSSSSGTGGHTEAFF. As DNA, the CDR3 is TGTTCCAGCAGCTCCGGGACAGGGGGACACACTGAAGCTTTCTTT.

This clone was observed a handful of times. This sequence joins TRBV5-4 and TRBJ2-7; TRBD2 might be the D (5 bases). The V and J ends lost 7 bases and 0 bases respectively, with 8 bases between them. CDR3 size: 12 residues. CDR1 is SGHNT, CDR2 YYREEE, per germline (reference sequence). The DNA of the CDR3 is TGTGCCAGCGGACTGTCCTCCTACGAGCAGTACTTC. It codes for CASGLSSYEQYF.

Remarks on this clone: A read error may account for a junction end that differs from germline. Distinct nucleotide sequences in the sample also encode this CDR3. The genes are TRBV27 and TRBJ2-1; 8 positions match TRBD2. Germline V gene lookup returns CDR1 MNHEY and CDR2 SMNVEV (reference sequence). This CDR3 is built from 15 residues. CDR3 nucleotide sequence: TGTGCCAGCACCCCGCCAAGCGGGGGTTACAATGAACAGTTCTTC. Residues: CASTPPSGGYNEQFF.

The DNA of the CDR3 is TGTGCCAGCAGTCCTGCGGGAGGGGCATCAGAAAAACTGTTTTTT. Amino acids: CASSPAGGASEKLFF. The gene calls are TRBV28 and TRBJ1-4; D possibly corresponds to TRBD1 (5 bases). Trimming removed 5 bases at V and 8 bases at J, with 18 bases between. Looked up from germline, CDR1 is MDHEN and CDR2 is SYDVKM. CDR3 length: 15 amino acids.

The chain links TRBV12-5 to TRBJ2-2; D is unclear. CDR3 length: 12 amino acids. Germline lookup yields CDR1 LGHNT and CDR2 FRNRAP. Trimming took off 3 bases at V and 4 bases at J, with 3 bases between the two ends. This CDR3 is CASGFITGELFF. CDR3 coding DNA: TGTGCTAGTGGTTTTATCACCGGGGAGCTGTTTTTT.

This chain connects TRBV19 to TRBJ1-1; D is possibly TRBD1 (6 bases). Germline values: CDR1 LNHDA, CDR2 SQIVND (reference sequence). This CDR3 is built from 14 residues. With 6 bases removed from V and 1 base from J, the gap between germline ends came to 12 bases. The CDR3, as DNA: TGTGCCAGTAGAGGGGGGGAAGCGAACACTGAAGCTTTCTTT. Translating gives CASRGGEANTEAFF. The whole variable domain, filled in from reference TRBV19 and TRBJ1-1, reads DGGITQSPKYLFRKEGQNVTLSCEQNLNHDAMYWYRQDPGQGLRLIYYSQIVNDFQKGDIAEGYSVSREKKESFPLTVTSAQKNPTAFYLCASRGGEANTEAFFGQGTRLTVV.

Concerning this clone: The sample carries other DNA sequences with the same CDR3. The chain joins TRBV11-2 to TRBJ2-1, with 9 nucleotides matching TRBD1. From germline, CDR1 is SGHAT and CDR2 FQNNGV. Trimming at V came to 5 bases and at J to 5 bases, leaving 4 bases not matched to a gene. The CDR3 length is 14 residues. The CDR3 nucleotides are TGTGCCAGCAGCCCAGGACAGGGGAACAATGAGCAGTTCTTC. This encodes CASSPGQGNNEQFF.

For the CDR3, the DNA is TGTGCCAGCCAAGACAGGATGAACACTGAAGCTTTCTTT. It yields the protein CASQDRMNTEAFF. The rearrangement joins TRBV6-1 to TRBJ1-1; tentatively, D is TRBD1 (6 bases). V lost 8 bases to trimming and J lost 0 bases, with 10 bases between them. The germline V gene encodes CDR1 MNHNS and CDR2 SASEGT. This CDR3 is 13 amino acids long.

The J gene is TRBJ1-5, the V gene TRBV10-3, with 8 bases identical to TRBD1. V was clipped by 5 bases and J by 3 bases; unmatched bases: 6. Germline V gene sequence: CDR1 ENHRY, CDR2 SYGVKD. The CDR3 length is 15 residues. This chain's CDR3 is CAISPGQGNNQPQHF. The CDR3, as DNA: TGTGCCATCAGTCCTGGACAGGGAAACAATCAGCCCCAGCATTTT.

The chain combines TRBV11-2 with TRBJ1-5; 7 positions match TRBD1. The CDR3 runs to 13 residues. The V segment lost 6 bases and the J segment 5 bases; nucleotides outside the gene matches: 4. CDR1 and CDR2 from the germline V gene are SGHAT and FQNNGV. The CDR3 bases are TGTGCCAGCAGTGAGACAGGGTATCAGCCCCAGCATTTT. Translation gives CASSETGYQPQHF.

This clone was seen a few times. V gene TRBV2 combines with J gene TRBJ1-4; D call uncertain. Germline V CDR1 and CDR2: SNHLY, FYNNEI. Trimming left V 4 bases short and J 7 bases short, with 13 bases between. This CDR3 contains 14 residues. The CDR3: CASSGKRDGEKLFF. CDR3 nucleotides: TGTGCCAGCAGTGGGAAGAGGGATGGTGAAAAACTGTTTTTT.

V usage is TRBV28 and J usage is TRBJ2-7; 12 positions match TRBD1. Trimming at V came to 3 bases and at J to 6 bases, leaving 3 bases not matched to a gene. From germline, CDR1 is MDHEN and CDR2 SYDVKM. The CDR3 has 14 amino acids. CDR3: CASSFGTGGFEQYF. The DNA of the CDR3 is TGTGCCAGCAGTTTTGGGACAGGGGGCTTCGAGCAGTACTTC.

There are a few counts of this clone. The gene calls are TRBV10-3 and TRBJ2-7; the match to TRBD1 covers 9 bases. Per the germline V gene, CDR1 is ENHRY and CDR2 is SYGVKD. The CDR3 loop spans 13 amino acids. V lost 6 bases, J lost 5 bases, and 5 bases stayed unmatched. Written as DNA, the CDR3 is TGTGCCATCAGAGGACAGGGGTCCGACGAGCAGTACTTC. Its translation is CAIRGQGSDEQYF.

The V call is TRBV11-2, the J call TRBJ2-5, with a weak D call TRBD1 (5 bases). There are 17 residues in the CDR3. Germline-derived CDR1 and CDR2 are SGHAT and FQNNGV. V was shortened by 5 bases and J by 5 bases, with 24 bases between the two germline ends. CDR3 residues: CASSPLPHPGPAETQYF. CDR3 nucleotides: TGTGCCAGCAGCCCACTACCTCACCCAGGGCCGGCGGAGACCCAGTACTTC.

The CDR3 sequence: CASSPGTSGRVETQYF. CDR3 nucleotides: TGTGCCAGTAGTCCTGGGACTAGCGGGAGGGTGGAGACCCAGTACTTC. The chain couples TRBV19 to TRBJ2-5; TRBD2 matches 16 bases. The CDR3 contains 16 residues. With 5 bases clipped from V and 5 bases from J, the junction kept 5 bases outside the gene matches. CDR1 is LNHDA, CDR2 SQIVND, per germline (reference sequence).

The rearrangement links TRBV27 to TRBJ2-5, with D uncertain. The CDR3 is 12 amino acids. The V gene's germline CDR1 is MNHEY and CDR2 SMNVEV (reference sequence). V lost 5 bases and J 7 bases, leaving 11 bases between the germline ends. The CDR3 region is CASSPMSGTQYF. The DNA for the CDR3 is TGTGCCAGCAGTCCCATGTCGGGGACCCAGTACTTC.

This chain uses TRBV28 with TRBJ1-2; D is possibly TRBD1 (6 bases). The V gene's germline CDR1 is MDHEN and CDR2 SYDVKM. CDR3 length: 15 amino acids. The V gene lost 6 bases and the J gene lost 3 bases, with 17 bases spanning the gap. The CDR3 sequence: CASRTPGTQDYGYTF. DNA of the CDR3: TGTGCCAGCAGAACTCCCGGGACACAGGACTATGGCTACACCTTC.

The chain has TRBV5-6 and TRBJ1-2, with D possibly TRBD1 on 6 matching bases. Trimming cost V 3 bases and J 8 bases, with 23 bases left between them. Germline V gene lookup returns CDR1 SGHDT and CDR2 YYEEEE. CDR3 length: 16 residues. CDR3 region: CASSWGGATAGEGYTF. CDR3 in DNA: TGTGCCAGCAGCTGGGGGGGGGCGACGGCCGGCGAGGGCTACACCTTC.